Each of the 8 T cell receptor beta chains below was sequenced from the same sample in a study of blood T cell repertoires in COVID-19. The method was immunoSEQ multiplex PCR; TCRdb's version includes in-frame clones alone and lacks a portion of them. The sample lists roughly 670,000 clones; 70% to 90% were seen once. The source material was peripheral blood. The receptors originated from a young woman with acute or convalescent COVID-19.

This chain joins TRBV5-1 and TRBJ1-1; D gene unclear. Trimming pared 2 bases from V and 0 bases from J, leaving 5 bases between. CDR3 size: 13 residues. Germline-derived CDR1 and CDR2 are SGHRS and YFSETQ. The CDR3: CASSLQLNTEAFF. Here the CDR3 DNA reads TGCGCCAGCAGCTTACAGTTGAACACTGAAGCTTTCTTT.

The chain carries TRBV6-6 and TRBJ2-7, with 10 positions matching TRBD2. Trimming at V came to 5 bases and at J to 2 bases, leaving 12 bases not matched to a gene. The CDR3 runs 17 residues. Germline-derived CDR1 and CDR2 are MNHNY and SVGAGI (reference sequence). The CDR3 loop is CASSPPGVAGGTYEQYF. DNA for the CDR3: TGTGCCAGCAGTCCTCCCGGGGTAGCGGGGGGAACCTACGAGCAGTACTTC.

The chain has TRBV5-1 and TRBJ1-3; D may be TRBD1 (5 bases). The CDR3 consists of 16 residues. Germline V CDR1 and CDR2: SGHRS, YFSETQ. Trimming left V 2 bases short and J 0 bases short, with 12 bases between. As DNA, the CDR3 is TGCGCCAGCAGCTTCTCGGGGGAAAGCTCTGGAAACACCATATATTTT. Translation gives CASSFSGESSGNTIYF.

The V call is TRBV5-6, the J call TRBJ2-7; 7 nucleotides agree with TRBD1. The junction had 4 bases not matched to a gene; V was cut back by 2 bases and J by 2 bases. CDR1 and CDR2 (germline): SGHDT, YYEEEE. The CDR3 runs 14 residues. The CDR3 sequence: CASSFGQATYEQYF. CDR3 bases: TGTGCCAGCAGCTTCGGACAGGCTACCTACGAGCAGTACTTC.

The chain combines TRBV7-9 with TRBJ2-7; 11 bases agree with TRBD1. The germline V gene encodes CDR1 SEHNR and CDR2 FQNEAQ (reference sequence). The CDR3 loop spans 18 amino acids. Trimming cost V 6 bases and J 7 bases; bases outside gene matches: 20. CDR3 residues: CASRPDRGRNESAREQYF. For the CDR3, the DNA is TGTGCCAGCAGACCGGACAGGGGGCGGAATGAATCCGCTCGGGAGCAGTACTTC. Together with reference TRBV7-9 and TRBJ2-7, the CDR3 gives the full variable domain: DTGVSQNPRHKITKRGQNVTFRCDPISEHNRLYWYRQTLGQGPEFLTYFQNEAQLEKSRLLSDRFSAERPKGSFSTLEIQRTEQGDSAMYLCASRPDRGRNESAREQYFGPGTRLTVT.

This clone was counted only a few times. The genes are TRBV25-1 and TRBJ1-1, with D possibly being TRBD1 (5 bases). CDR1 MGHDK and CDR2 SYGVNS come from the germline V gene. The CDR3 covers 15 residues. Trimming stripped 3 bases from V and 0 bases from J, with 11 bases between. CDR3 nucleotide sequence: TGTGCCAGCAGTGATTTAACAGGCTTGAACACTGAAGCTTTCTTT. Translated: CASSDLTGLNTEAFF.

This sequence joins TRBV9 and TRBJ2-5; 8 bases are a match to TRBD2. CDR1 is SGDLS and CDR2 is YYNGEE in the germline V gene. The CDR3 is made up of 15 amino acids. With 0 bases clipped from V and 3 bases from J, the junction kept 4 bases outside the gene matches. In DNA form, the CDR3 reads TGTGCCAGCAGCGTAGGGTCGCGGGGGGAAGAGACCCAGTACTTC. Amino acid sequence: CASSVGSRGEETQYF.

CDR3 sequence reads: CATGGREVTGELFF. As DNA, the CDR3 is TGTGCCACCGGAGGGCGGGAGGTCACCGGGGAGCTGTTTTTT. The chain employs TRBV6-5 and TRBJ2-2; 8 bases line up with TRBD2. The CDR3 is 14 amino acids. Germline V gene lookup returns CDR1 MNHEY and CDR2 SVGAGI. The J segment lost 4 bases and the V segment lost 10 bases, leaving 8 bases of the junction unmatched.